The subject of this entry is one TCR beta chain. Sequencing was performed with immunoSEQ multiplex PCR; in TCRdb, only in-frame clones are kept and a portion is missing. Here the sample spans approximately 260,000 clones, about 80% being singletons. Germline V lookup: CDR1 SQVTM, CDR2 ANQGSEA. The CDR3 consists of 13 residues. V was pared by 1 base and J by 5 bases, with 8 bases between. This sample stems from a study of blood T cell repertoires in COVID-19. Across the whole study: The United States, Italy and Spain provided the acute and convalescent COVID-19 samples.

The sequenced sample was PBMCs or T cells enriched from blood (not recorded which). This receptor was identified in a man aged 45-65 years who had recovered from COVID-19. V and J are TRBV29-1 and TRBJ1-4; D is unclear. The CDR3 DNA sequence: TGCAGCGTTGAAGTAGCGAGAAATGAAAAACTGTTTTTT. This sequence encodes CSVEVARNEKLFF.